These T cell receptor beta chains were read from a single sample in a study of long-term antiretroviral therapy in people with HIV. Measured with immunoSEQ multiplex PCR; TCRdb has only the in-frame clones, and not every one. The table lists approximately 17,000 clones, around four fifths of them singletons. Sample: unsorted PBMCs, taken less than 2.2 years before starting antiretroviral therapy. All receptors come from a man aged 25-45 years with HIV. Both conserved end residues are trimmed from each CDR3.

v_call cdr3_aa
TRBV19 TRGARRGYT
TRBV5-3 ARSPYQDYEQY
TRBV14 ASSHGGWDSPLH
TRBV27 ASSPQGAVYYEQY
TRBV19 ASERQGSYGYT
TRBV28 ASSPRQGSSGANVLT
TRBV6-5 ASRSEGNAYNEQF
TRBV9 ASSPAGQGLGEQY
TRBV5-8 ASSWTIQNTEAF
TRBV5-1 ASSGGAWETQY
TRBV2 ASSLRRDTQY